This T cell receptor (beta chain) was sequenced in a study of cytomegalovirus exposure and HLA in healthy donors. About the research overall: The Caucasian-associated ancestry cluster held over 80% of 300 to 450 genotyped donors.

This CDR3 comprises 18 residues. With V trimmed by 6 bases and J by 0 bases, 9 bases remained unmatched. Germline values: CDR1 MDHEN, CDR2 SYDVKM. PCR was performed using 60 Vbeta and 13 Jbeta primers. The method was immunoSEQ multiplex PCR; TCRdb's version includes in-frame clones alone and lacks a portion of them. The data show 85,000 to 120,000 clones, about 60% seen once. Nominally healthy donors provided the samples, though records likely missed some immune exposures. The sample comprised PBMCs. The sequence was collected from a human donor in good health. The chain has TRBV28 and TRBJ2-7; 15 nucleotides match TRBD2. CDR3 in amino acids: CASRQGLAGGRSSYEQYF. In DNA, the CDR3 is TGTGCCAGCAGACAGGGACTAGCGGGAGGCCGAAGCTCCTACGAGCAGTACTTC.